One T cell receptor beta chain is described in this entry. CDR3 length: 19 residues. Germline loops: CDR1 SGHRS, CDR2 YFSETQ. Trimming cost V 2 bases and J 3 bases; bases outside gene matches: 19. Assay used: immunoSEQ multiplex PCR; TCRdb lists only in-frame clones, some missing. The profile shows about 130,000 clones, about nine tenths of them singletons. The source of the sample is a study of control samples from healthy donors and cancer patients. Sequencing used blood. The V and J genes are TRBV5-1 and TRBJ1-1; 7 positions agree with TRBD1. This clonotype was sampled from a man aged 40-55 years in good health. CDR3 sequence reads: CASSLLDRVSQYSDTEAFF. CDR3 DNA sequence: TGCGCCAGCAGCTTACTCGACAGGGTCTCTCAGTATTCAGACACTGAAGCTTTCTTT.